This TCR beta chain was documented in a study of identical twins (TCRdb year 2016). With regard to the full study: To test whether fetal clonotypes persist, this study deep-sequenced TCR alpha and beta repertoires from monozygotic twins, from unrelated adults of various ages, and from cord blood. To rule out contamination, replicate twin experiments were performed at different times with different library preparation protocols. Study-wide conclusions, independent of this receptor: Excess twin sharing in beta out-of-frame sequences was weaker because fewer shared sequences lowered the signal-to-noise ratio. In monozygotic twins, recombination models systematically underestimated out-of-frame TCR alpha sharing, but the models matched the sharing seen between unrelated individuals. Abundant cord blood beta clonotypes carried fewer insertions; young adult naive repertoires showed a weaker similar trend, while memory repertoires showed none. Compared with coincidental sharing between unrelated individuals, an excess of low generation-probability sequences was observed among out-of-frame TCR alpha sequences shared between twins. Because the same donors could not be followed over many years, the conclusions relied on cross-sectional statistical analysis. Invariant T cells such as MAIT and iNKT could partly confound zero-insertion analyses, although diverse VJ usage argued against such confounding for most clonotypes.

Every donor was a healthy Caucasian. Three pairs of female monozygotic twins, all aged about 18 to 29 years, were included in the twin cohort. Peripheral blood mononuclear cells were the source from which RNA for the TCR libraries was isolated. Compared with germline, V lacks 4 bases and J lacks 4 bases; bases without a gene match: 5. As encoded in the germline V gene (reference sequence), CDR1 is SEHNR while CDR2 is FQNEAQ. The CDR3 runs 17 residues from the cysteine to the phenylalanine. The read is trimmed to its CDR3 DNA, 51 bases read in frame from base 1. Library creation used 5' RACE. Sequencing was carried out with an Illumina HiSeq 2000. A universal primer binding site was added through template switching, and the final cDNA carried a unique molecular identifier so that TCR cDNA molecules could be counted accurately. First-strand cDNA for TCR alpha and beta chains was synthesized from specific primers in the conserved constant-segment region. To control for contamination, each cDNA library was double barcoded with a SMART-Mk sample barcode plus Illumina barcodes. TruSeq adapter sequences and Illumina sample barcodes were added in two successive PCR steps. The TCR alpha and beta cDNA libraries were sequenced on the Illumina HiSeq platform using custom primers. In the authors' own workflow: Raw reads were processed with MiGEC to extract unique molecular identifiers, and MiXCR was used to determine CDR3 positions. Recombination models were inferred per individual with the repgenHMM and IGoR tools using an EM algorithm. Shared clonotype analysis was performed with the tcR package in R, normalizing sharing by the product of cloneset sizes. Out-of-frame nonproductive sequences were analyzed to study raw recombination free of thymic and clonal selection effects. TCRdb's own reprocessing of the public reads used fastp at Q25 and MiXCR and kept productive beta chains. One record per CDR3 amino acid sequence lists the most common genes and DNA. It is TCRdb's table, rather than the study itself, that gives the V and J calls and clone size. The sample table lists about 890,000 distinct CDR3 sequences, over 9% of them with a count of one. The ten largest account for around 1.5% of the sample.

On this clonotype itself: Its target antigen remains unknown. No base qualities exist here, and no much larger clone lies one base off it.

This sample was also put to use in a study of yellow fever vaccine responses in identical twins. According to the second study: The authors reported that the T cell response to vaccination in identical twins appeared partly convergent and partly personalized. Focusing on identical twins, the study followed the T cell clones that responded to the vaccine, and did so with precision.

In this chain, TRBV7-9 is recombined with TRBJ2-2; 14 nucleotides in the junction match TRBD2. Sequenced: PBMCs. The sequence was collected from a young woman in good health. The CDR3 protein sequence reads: CASSSGLAGVTTGELFF. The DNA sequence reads TGTGCCAGCAGCTCGGGACTAGCGGGGGTTACCACCGGGGAGCTGTTTTTT.